This record looks at one T cell receptor (beta chain) sequence and its context. Its antigen is still unknown. Primed by a sample-barcoded 5' primer and a J-beta primer mix, a second PCR proceeded for about 6 to 11 cycles. Each CDR3 protein is one row after TCRdb ran MiXCR on the 5' RACE reads. The sample contains hundreds of thousands of distinct CDR3 sequences, 56% of which appear only once. This entry is derived from a study of blood T cells in healthy people across ages. After removal of 3 bases from V and 4 bases from J, the junction contained 8 bases not matched to a gene. CDR3 length: 16 residues. CDR1 is KGHDR, CDR2 SFDVKD, per germline. Study-wide findings and caveats: More naive CD4+ cells and higher diversity marked long-lived donors relative to aged donors.

The sequenced material came from blood. This sequence originates from a man aged 35 to 55 in good health. The rearrangement uses TRBV24-1 and TRBJ2-3, with 8 bases that match TRBD2. The CDR3 DNA is TGTGCCACCAGTGATGCCGGGACGGGGGGGGCAGATACGCAGTATTTT. This encodes CATSDAGTGGADTQYF.